The text below deals with one T cell receptor beta chain. Its antigen is not identified. Blood draws occurred at baseline, cycle 4 day 1, and cycle 7 day 1. The sample originates from a study of OX40 agonist ivuxolimab in advanced cancers. Study background: Patients were roughly 81% male with ages about 23 to 80, mean about 54. Two patients with cutaneous melanoma and one with hepatocellular carcinoma, three in total, showed partial responses. Notes on the study in general: Among T cells, CD8+ cells averaged more expanded clones than CD4+ cells.

Repertoires were generated with immunoSEQ multiplex PCR, while TCRdb's copy carries only in-frame clones and drops some. The table records tens of thousands of clones, 80% to 95% of them present only once. The sequence came from an adult with an advanced solid tumor such as melanoma, head and neck, liver or kidney cancer. The sample in question was CD4+ or CD8+ T cells sorted from blood, obtained in a trial of the OX40 agonist ivuxolimab.

For the CDR3, the DNA is TGTGCCAGCAGCCAGGGACAGGGAAGTAACGAGCAGTACTTC. The encoded protein is CASSQGQGSNEQYF. The chain uses TRBV7-6 and TRBJ2-7, with TRBD1 matching over 9 bases. Germline V lookup: CDR1 SGHVS, CDR2 FNYEAQ. The CDR3 contains 14 residues. V shed 5 bases and J 5 bases; nucleotides not matched to a gene: 7.